One and the same sample provided the 8 T cell receptor beta chains below, sequenced in a study of early T cells in non-severe SARS-CoV-2 infection. MiXCR, run by TCRdb on the 5' RACE reads, gives a single entry per CDR3 protein. The data hold 56,000 or so distinct CDR3 sequences, with less than 15% observed a single time. The sequencing used whole blood, collected at baseline. All receptors come from an adult who was a healthcare worker with PCR-confirmed SARS-CoV-2 infection or an uninfected control (not recorded which).

The chain links TRBV10-3 to TRBJ2-1; TRBD1 or TRBD2 may be the D gene (5 bases each). Germline V CDR1 and CDR2: ENHRY, SYGVKD. Trimming pared 5 bases from V and 7 bases from J, leaving 15 bases between. This CDR3 is built from 14 residues. CDR3 DNA: TGTGCCATCAGTATGAAACGGGGCTATAATGAGCAGTTCTTC. Protein: CAISMKRGYNEQFF.

This clonotype was seen only a few times. The chain employs TRBV20-1 and TRBJ2-7; D not resolved. V dropped 3 bases and J dropped 3 bases, with 15 bases sitting between them. From germline, CDR1 is DFQATT and CDR2 SNEGSKA (reference sequence). The CDR3 totals 14 residues. The CDR3 nucleotides are TGCAGTGCTAGGGTGCCAGGCACAAGCTACGAGCAGTACTTC. Translation: CSARVPGTSYEQYF.

The chain has TRBV20-1 and TRBJ2-1; possible D gene TRBD1, 8 bases. From germline, CDR1 is DFQATT and CDR2 SNEGSKA (reference sequence). Trimming left V 6 bases short and J 0 bases short, with 18 bases between. The CDR3 consists of 16 residues. The chain's CDR3 is CSALTGGVSSYNEQFF. As DNA, the CDR3 is TGCAGTGCCCTTACAGGGGGGGTCAGCTCCTACAATGAGCAGTTCTTC.

The CDR3 reads CASSLTPTETDTQYF. CDR3 bases: TGTGCCAGCAGCTTAACCCCGACAGAAACAGATACGCAGTATTTT. The V gene is TRBV7-6, the J gene TRBJ2-3; the D gene is possibly TRBD1 (5 bases). CDR1 is SGHVS and CDR2 is FNYEAQ in the germline V gene. Trimming removed 2 bases from V and 3 bases from J, with 12 bases in between. The CDR3 is made up of 15 amino acids.

This chain uses TRBV25-1 with TRBJ1-1; D possibly corresponds to TRBD1 (5 bases). The CDR3 loop spans 13 amino acids. CDR1 is MGHDK, CDR2 SYGVNS, per germline. The V gene lost 5 bases and the J gene lost 3 bases, with 10 bases spanning the gap. As DNA, the CDR3 is TGTGCCAGCAGTTGGGGGGATCACACTGAAGCTTTCTTT. It specifies CASSWGDHTEAFF.

In this sample, this clonotype turned up a few times. The chain is built from TRBV14 and TRBJ2-7, with 15 bases fitting TRBD2. Trimming removed 4 bases from V and 1 base from J; junction bases left unmatched: 2. The CDR3 length is 16 residues. From germline, CDR1 is SGHDN and CDR2 FVKESK. CDR3 in amino acids: CASSPGLAGGSYEQYF. The CDR3 DNA is TGTGCCAGCAGCCCAGGACTAGCGGGAGGGTCCTACGAGCAGTACTTC.

The sample holds a few counts of this clonotype. CDR3 coding DNA: TGTGCCAGCAGTTCCTTAGCGGGACCTTCCTACGAGCAGTACTTC. Its protein product is CASSSLAGPSYEQYF. The genes are TRBV6-2 or TRBV6-3 and TRBJ2-7; the match to TRBD2 covers 8 bases. Germline CDR1 MNHEY, CDR2 SVGEGT. This CDR3 has 15 amino acids. V shed 4 bases, J shed 1 base, and the junction held 6 bases outside the gene matches.

This clonotype appeared a few times. The V gene is TRBV20-1, the J gene TRBJ2-7; weak D call: TRBD1 (5 bases). Trimming removed 7 bases at V and 1 base at J, with 14 bases between. The CDR3 has 13 residues. Germline CDR1 DFQATT, CDR2 SNEGSKA (reference sequence). CDR3 nucleotides: TGCAGTGGGGGCAGAGTGGGGTCCTACGAGCAGTACTTC. Its translation: CSGGRVGSYEQYF.